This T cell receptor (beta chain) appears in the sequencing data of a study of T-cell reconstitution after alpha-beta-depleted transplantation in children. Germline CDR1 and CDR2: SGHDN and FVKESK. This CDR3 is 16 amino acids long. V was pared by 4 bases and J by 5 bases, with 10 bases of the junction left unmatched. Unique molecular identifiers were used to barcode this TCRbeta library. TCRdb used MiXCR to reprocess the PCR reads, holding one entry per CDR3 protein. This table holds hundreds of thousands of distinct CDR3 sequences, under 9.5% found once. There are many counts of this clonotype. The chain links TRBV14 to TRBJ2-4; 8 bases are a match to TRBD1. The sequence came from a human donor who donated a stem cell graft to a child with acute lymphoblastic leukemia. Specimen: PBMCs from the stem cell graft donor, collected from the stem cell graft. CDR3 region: CASSPIRTGNQNIQYF. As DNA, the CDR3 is TGTGCCAGCAGCCCCATCCGGACAGGGAATCAAAACATTCAGTACTTC.